This entry describes one T cell receptor beta chain. PCR involved 60 Vbeta and 13 Jbeta primers. The protocol was immunoSEQ multiplex PCR, while the TCRdb copy is restricted to in-frame clones and leaves out a portion. Counted here are about 210,000 clones, around 76% occurring once; the ten biggest clones make up about 6.4%. With V trimmed by 5 bases and J by 4 bases, 6 bases remained unmatched. Germline assignment: CDR1 MNHEY and CDR2 SMNVEV (reference sequence). The CDR3 covers 15 residues. The entry originates in a study of cytomegalovirus exposure and HLA in healthy donors. The sample consisted of PBMCs. The chain is built from TRBV27 and TRBJ2-7; 12 bases fit TRBD2. This clonotype was sampled from a man in his forties or fifties in good health and CMV-seropositive. CDR3 in DNA: TGTGCCAGCAGTCCGTGGACTAGCGGGACGTACGAGCAGTACTTC. Amino acids: CASSPWTSGTYEQYF.